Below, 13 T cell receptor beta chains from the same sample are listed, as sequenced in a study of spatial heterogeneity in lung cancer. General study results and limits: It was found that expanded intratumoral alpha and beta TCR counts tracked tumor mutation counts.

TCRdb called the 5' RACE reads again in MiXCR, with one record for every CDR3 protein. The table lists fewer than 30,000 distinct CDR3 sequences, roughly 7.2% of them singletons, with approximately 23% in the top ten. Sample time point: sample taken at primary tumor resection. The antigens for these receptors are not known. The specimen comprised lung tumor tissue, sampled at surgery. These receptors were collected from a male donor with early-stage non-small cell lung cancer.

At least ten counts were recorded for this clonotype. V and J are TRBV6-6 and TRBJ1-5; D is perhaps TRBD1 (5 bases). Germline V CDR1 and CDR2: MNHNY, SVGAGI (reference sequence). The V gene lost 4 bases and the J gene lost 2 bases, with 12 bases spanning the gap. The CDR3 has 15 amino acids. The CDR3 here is CASSSGTRGNQPQHF. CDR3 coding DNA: TGTGCCAGCAGTTCCGGGACCAGGGGCAATCAGCCCCAGCATTTT.

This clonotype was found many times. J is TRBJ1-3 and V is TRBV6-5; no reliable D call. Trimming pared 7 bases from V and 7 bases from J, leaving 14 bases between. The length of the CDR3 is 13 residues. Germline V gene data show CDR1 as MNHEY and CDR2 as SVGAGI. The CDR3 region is CASTSPAPNTIYF. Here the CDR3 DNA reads TGTGCCAGCACCTCCCCCGCTCCGAACACCATATATTTT.

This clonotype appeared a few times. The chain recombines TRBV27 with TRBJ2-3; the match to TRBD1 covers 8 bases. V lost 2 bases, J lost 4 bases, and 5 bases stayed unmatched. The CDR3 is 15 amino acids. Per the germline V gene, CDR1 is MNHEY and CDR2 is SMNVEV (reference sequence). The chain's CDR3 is CASSLAGGGADTQYF. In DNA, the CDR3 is TGTGCCAGCAGTTTAGCAGGGGGCGGTGCAGATACGCAGTATTTT.

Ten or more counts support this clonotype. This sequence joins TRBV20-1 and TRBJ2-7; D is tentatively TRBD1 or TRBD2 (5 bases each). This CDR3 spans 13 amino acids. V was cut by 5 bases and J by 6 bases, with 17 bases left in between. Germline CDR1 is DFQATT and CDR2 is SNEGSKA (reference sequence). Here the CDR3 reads CSAEGPGIGEQYF. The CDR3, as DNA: TGCAGTGCTGAGGGGCCGGGTATCGGCGAGCAGTACTTC.

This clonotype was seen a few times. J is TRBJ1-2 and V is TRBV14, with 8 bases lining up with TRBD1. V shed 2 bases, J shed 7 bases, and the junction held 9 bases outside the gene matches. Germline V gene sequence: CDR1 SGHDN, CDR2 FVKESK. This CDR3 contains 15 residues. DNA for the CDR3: TGTGCCAGCAGCCAACGGGGACAGGTCAGGGTTGGCTACACCTTC. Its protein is CASSQRGQVRVGYTF. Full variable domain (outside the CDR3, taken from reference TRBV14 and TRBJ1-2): EAGVTQFPSHSVIEKGQTVTLRCDPISGHDNLYWYRRVMGKEIKFLLHFVKESKQDESGMPNNRFLAERTGGTYSTLKVQPAELEDSGVYFCASSQRGQVRVGYTFGSGTRLTVV.

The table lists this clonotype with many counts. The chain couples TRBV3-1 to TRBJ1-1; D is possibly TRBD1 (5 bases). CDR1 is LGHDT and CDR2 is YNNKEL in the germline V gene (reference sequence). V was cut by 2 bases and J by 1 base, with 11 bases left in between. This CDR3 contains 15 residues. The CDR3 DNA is TGTGCCAGCAGCCAATCGGACACGCCGAACACTGAAGCTTTCTTT. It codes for CASSQSDTPNTEAFF.

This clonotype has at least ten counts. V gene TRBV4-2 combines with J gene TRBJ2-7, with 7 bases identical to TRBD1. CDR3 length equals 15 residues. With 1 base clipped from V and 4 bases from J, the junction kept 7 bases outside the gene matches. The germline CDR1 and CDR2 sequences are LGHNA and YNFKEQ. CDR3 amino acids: CASSQAPRGIYEQYF. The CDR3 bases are TGTGCCAGCAGCCAAGCCCCCAGGGGGATTTACGAGCAGTACTTC.

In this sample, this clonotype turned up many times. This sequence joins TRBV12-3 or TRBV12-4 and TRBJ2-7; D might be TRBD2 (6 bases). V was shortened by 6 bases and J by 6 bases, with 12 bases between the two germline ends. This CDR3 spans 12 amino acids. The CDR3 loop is CASRRDSREQYF. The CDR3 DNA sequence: TGTGCCAGCAGGCGGGACTCCCGCGAGCAGTACTTC.

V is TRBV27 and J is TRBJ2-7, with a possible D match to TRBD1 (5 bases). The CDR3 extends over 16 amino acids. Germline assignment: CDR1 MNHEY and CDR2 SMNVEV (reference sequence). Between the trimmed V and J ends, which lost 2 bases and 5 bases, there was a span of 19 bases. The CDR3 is CASSLRSSPRVHEQYF. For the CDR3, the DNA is TGTGCCAGCAGTTTAAGGAGTTCCCCCAGGGTCCACGAGCAGTACTTC.

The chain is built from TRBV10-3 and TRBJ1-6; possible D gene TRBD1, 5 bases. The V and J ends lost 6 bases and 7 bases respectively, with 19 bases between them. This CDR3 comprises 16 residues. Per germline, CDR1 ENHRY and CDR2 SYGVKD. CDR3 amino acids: CAISVSLETDNSPLHF. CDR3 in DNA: TGTGCCATCAGCGTCTCGCTGGAGACAGACAATTCACCCCTCCACTTT.

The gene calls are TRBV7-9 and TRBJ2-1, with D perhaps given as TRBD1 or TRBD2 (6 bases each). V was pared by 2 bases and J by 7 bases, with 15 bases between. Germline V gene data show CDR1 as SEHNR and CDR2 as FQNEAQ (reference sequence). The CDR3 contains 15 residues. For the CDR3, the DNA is TGTGCCAGCAGCTTAAATGTGGGGGGCCGAAATGAGCAGTTCTTC. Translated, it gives CASSLNVGGRNEQFF.

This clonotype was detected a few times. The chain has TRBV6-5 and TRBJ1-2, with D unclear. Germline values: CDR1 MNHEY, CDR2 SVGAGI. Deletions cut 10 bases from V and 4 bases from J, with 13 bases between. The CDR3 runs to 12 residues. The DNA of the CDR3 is TGTGCCATCCGGAAAGAGGGCTATGGCTACACCTTC. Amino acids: CAIRKEGYGYTF.

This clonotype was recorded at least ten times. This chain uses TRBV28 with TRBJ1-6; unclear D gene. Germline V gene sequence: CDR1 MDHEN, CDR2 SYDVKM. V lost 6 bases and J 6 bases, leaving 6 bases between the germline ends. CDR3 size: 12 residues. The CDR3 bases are TGTGCCAGCAGCCTTGTTAATTCACCCCTCCACTTT. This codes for CASSLVNSPLHF.